What follows describes a single T cell receptor (beta chain). Its antigen is not identified. This entry comes from a study of a mutant IDH1 vaccine in newly diagnosed glioma. Time point described: week 11, during vaccination. Vaccination used 300 ug of mutant IDH1 20-mer peptide per dose, with topical imiquimod. The CDR3 consists of 18 residues. V lost 0 bases, J lost 2 bases, and 20 bases lay in between. CDR1 and CDR2 (germline): SGHDN, FVKESK. The data were produced by immunoSEQ multiplex PCR, yet TCRdb's version contains in-frame clones alone and is incomplete. Among some 60,000 clones listed, approximately 80% were seen once.

Sample: PBMCs, taken from a glioma patient whose treatment included an IDH1 peptide vaccine. The gene calls are TRBV14 and TRBJ2-7, with TRBD2 as a possible D gene (6 bases). The TCR originated in a man under 40 with glioma. The CDR3 sequence: CASSQEGNTGTFPYEQYF. The CDR3 DNA sequence: TGTGCCAGCAGCCAAGAGGGAAATACCGGGACTTTCCCCTACGAGCAGTACTTC.